The 32 T cell receptor beta chains reported below all come from one sample, sequenced in a study of cytomegalovirus exposure and HLA in healthy donors. 13 Jbeta primers and 60 Vbeta primers were used for the PCR. Sequenced by immunoSEQ multiplex PCR; TCRdb stores in-frame clones only, minus some. The top ten clones hold 23% of a sample with about 78,000 clones, 60% to 80% of them seen once. Input material: PBMCs. The receptors were sampled from a woman aged 45 to 65 in good health and CMV-seropositive.

The V gene is TRBV9, the J gene TRBJ1-4, with a tentative D call TRBD1 (6 bases). V lost 3 bases, J lost 4 bases, and 19 bases lay in between. The CDR3 extends over 17 amino acids. CDR1 is SGDLS and CDR2 is YYNGEE in the germline V gene. For the CDR3, the DNA is TGTGCCAGCAGCGCCCGGGGGGCCGCTCCCATTAATGAAAAACTGTTTTTT. This gives the protein CASSARGAAPINEKLFF.

The CDR3 bases are TGTGCCACCAGCAGAGATCGGTGGACAGTTATCTCCTACGAGCAGTACTTC. Translated, it gives CATSRDRWTVISYEQYF. The chain combines TRBV15 with TRBJ2-7, with D perhaps TRBD1 (6 bases). The V end lost 0 bases, the J end lost 0 bases, and 15 bases lay between the germline ends. The CDR3 is 17 residues long. Germline V lookup: CDR1 LNHNV, CDR2 YYDKDF (reference sequence).

This clone is classed as medium-sized. The V call is TRBV6-5, the J call TRBJ1-2, with 8 bases identical to TRBD1. The CDR3 covers 12 residues. CDR1 and CDR2 from the germline V gene are MNHEY and SVGAGI. J gave up 6 bases and V 4 bases, and 1 base lay outside the gene matches. CDR3 DNA sequence: TGTGCCAGCAGTTCAGGGGGCGATGGCTACACCTTC. Its protein product is CASSSGGDGYTF.

This chain connects TRBV7-8 to TRBJ2-1, with D tentatively TRBD1 (7 bases). The ends were cut back, 2 bases at V and 8 bases at J, with 13 bases in the middle. The CDR3 has 14 amino acids. Per the germline V gene, CDR1 is SGHVS and CDR2 is FQNEAQ. CDR3 coding DNA: TGTGCCAGCAGCTTATACAGGGGAGGCGATGAGCAGTTCTTC. This gives the protein CASSLYRGGDEQFF.

There are a few counts of this clone. The chain uses TRBV7-8 and TRBJ2-1, with 9 bases fitting TRBD2. Germline CDR1 is SGHVS and CDR2 is FQNEAQ. With 5 bases clipped from V and 8 bases from J, the junction kept 19 bases outside the gene matches. The CDR3 spans 18 residues. CDR3 bases: TGTGCCAGCAGCCGCCTAGCCAGATCTAGCGGGGCACGGGATGAGCAGTTCTTC. It encodes CASSRLARSSGARDEQFF.

This clone was detected only a few times. The V call is TRBV5-4, the J call TRBJ2-7; 9 nucleotides agree with TRBD2. This CDR3 has 15 residues. Trimming at V came to 4 bases and at J to 5 bases, leaving 10 bases not matched to a gene. CDR1 is SGHNT and CDR2 is YYREEE in the germline V gene (reference sequence). The CDR3 protein is CASSPAGVAGDEQYV. The DNA of the CDR3 is TGTGCCAGCAGCCCCGCGGGGGTAGCGGGAGACGAGCAGTACGTC.

To note about this clone: Its ends do not fully match the called genes, so a read error is possible. The chain joins TRBV5-1 to TRBJ1-5, with D tentatively TRBD1 (5 bases). CDR3 length equals 15 residues. Germline loops: CDR1 SGHRS, CDR2 YFSETQ. CDR3 coding DNA: TGTGCCAGCAGCCTTGGACATAATAGCAATCAGCCCCAGCATTTT. It encodes CASSLGHNSNQPQHF.

In nucleotides, the CDR3 is TGCGCCAGCAGCTTGGAGGCAGGGCTCTATAATTCACCCCTCCACTTT. Amino acid sequence: CASSLEAGLYNSPLHF. This chain links TRBV5-1 with TRBJ1-6; possible D gene TRBD1, 5 bases. V lost 0 bases and J lost 3, with 10 bases in between. This CDR3 region has 16 residues. Per the germline V gene, CDR1 is SGHRS and CDR2 is YFSETQ. Full variable domain (missing parts from reference TRBV5-1 and TRBJ1-6): KAGVTQTPRYLIKTRGQQVTLSCSPISGHRSVSWYQQTPGQGLQFLFEYFSETQRNKGNFPGRFSGRQFSNSRSEMNVSTLELGDSALYLCASSLEAGLYNSPLHFGNGTRLTVT.

This clone was seen a handful of times. V usage is TRBV9 and J usage is TRBJ2-5; 8 nucleotides match TRBD2. J lost 5 bases, V lost 4 bases, and 13 bases had no gene match. CDR1 and CDR2 (germline): SGDLS, YYNGEE. CDR3 length: 16 amino acids. As DNA, the CDR3 is TGTGCCAGCAGCTCCAGTGGGGCGGGAGGCGGGGAGACCCAGTACTTC. Protein: CASSSSGAGGGETQYF.

In the case of this clone: Germline is not matched at one junction end, which may reflect a read error. The chain couples TRBV29-1 to TRBJ2-7; perhaps TRBD1 as D (5 bases). The V gene's germline CDR1 is SQVTM and CDR2 ANQGSEA. The CDR3 loop spans 15 amino acids. CDR3 DNA: TGCAGCGTGTTAAACCCATGGGGCAGTAAGTACGAACAGTACTTC. It is translated as CSVLNPWGSKYEQYF.

This clone has only a few counts. V usage is TRBV5-5 and J usage is TRBJ1-5; D remains ambiguous. The V end lost 5 bases, the J end lost 2 bases, and 11 bases lay between the germline ends. Germline V gene sequence: CDR1 SGHKS, CDR2 YYEKEE (reference sequence). The CDR3 has 14 residues. CDR3 sequence: CASRAGAGNQPQHF. The DNA of the CDR3 is TGTGCCAGCAGGGCGGGAGCCGGCAATCAGCCCCAGCATTTT. Variable domain in full (rest from reference TRBV5-5 and TRBJ1-5): DAGVTQSPTHLIKTRGQQVTLRCSPISGHKSVSWYQQVLGQGPQFIFQYYEKEERGRGNFPDRFSARQFPNYSSELNVNALLLGDSALYLCASRAGAGNQPQHFGDGTRLSIL.

The gene calls are TRBV2 and TRBJ2-7; tentatively, D is TRBD1 (5 bases). CDR1 and CDR2 from the germline V gene are SNHLY and FYNNEI. V lost 1 base to trimming and J lost 2 bases, with 9 bases between them. This CDR3 comprises 14 residues. The CDR3 DNA follows: TGTGCCAGCAGTGAAGGGGGCGCCGCCTACGAGCAGTACTTC. This sequence encodes CASSEGGAAYEQYF.

The chain carries TRBV19 and TRBJ1-4; 8 bases agree with TRBD1. The CDR3 loop spans 12 amino acids. Germline V gene lookup returns CDR1 LNHDA and CDR2 SQIVND (reference sequence). V gave up 9 bases and J gave up 7 bases; unmatched junction bases: 4. This CDR3 reads CASSGGGEKLFF. The CDR3 bases are TGTGCCAGCTCAGGGGGCGGTGAAAAACTGTTTTTT.

This chain connects TRBV5-1 to TRBJ1-2, with 10 bases matching TRBD1. The trim removed 2 bases at V and 4 bases at J, leaving 14 bases unmatched. Germline assignment: CDR1 SGHRS and CDR2 YFSETQ. CDR3 length: 18 residues. This CDR3 reads CASSLMTPGQGTFYGYTF. The CDR3 DNA is TGCGCCAGCAGCTTAATGACCCCGGGACAGGGGACCTTCTATGGCTACACCTTC. The variable domain in full, completed from reference TRBV5-1 and TRBJ1-2, reads KAGVTQTPRYLIKTRGQQVTLSCSPISGHRSVSWYQQTPGQGLQFLFEYFSETQRNKGNFPGRFSGRQFSNSRSEMNVSTLELGDSALYLCASSLMTPGQGTFYGYTFGSGTRLTVV.

The J gene is TRBJ2-2, the V gene TRBV7-9, with TRBD1 identical over 10 bases. This CDR3 is 16 amino acids long. Germline V lookup: CDR1 SEHNR, CDR2 FQNEAQ (reference sequence). J lost 0 bases, V lost 4 bases, and 2 bases had no gene match. CDR3 DNA: TGTGCCAGCAGCTCGGACAGGGGGACGAACACCGGGGAGCTGTTTTTT. Amino acids: CASSSDRGTNTGELFF.

The chain carries TRBV7-9 and TRBJ2-3; possible D gene TRBD2, 6 bases. Trimming cost V 0 bases and J 2 bases, with 15 bases left between them. The CDR3 is 17 residues long. Per germline, CDR1 SEHNR and CDR2 FQNEAQ (reference sequence). The CDR3 sequence is CASSLASLATLTDTQYF. The CDR3 nucleotides read TGTGCCAGCAGCTTAGCCTCACTAGCCACACTCACAGATACGCAGTATTTT.

The CDR3, as DNA: TGCAGCGTTGTTATGCTCGCCGGGGGAGGTGGCTACACCTTC. Encoded protein: CSVVMLAGGGGYTF. V gene TRBV29-1 combines with J gene TRBJ1-2; D perhaps matches TRBD1 (5 bases). Germline V lookup: CDR1 SQVTM, CDR2 ANQGSEA. The V gene lost 4 bases and the J gene lost 7 bases, with 19 bases spanning the gap. The CDR3 extends over 14 amino acids.

V gene TRBV19 combines with J gene TRBJ2-7; 11 nucleotides align to TRBD2. V shed 11 bases and J 4 bases; nucleotides not matched to a gene: 10. The CDR3 runs to 14 residues. Per germline, CDR1 LNHDA and CDR2 SQIVND (reference sequence). DNA of the CDR3: TGTGCCCCTCAGGGACTAGCGGACAAATACGAGCAGTACGTC. Translated: CAPQGLADKYEQYV.

The genes are TRBV27 and TRBJ2-3, with 9 bases that match TRBD1. Germline V CDR1 and CDR2: MNHEY, SMNVEV (reference sequence). This CDR3 is built from 15 residues. V dropped 3 bases and J dropped 4; count of bases not matched to a gene: 5. For the CDR3, the DNA is TGTGCCAGCAGTTTTTGGGGACAGGGACCAGATACGCAGTATTTT. Protein sequence: CASSFWGQGPDTQYF.

The genes are TRBV7-8 and TRBJ1-5; the match to TRBD1 covers 7 bases. The V gene's germline CDR1 is SGHVS and CDR2 FQNEAQ. V lost 5 bases to trimming and J lost 4 bases; unmatched junction nucleotides: 8. The CDR3 covers 15 residues. CDR3 protein: CASSRDSRGNQPQHF. The CDR3 coding sequence is TGTGCCAGCAGCCGGGACAGCCGAGGGAATCAGCCCCAGCATTTT.

Written as DNA, the CDR3 is TGCGCCAGCAGCCGCCTTGGACAGACCTCCTACAATGAGCAGTTCTTC. This translates into CASSRLGQTSYNEQFF. The chain employs TRBV4-1 and TRBJ2-1, with D maybe TRBD1 (6 bases). CDR3 length: 16 residues. Germline loops: CDR1 MGHRA, CDR2 YSYEKL. Trimming took 4 bases from V and 0 from J, leaving 13 bases between them.

CDR3 sequence (DNA): TGTGCCAGCAGCCGGACAGGGTTTATGCAGCCCCAGCATTTT. Protein product: CASSRTGFMQPQHF. V usage is TRBV6-5 and J usage is TRBJ1-5, with TRBD1 matching 8 bases. Germline trimming cut 6 bases from V and 7 bases from J; bases unmatched to any gene: 8. The CDR3 totals 14 residues. Germline V lookup: CDR1 MNHEY, CDR2 SVGAGI.

This clone has more than one count but fewer than ten. This chain links TRBV6-5 with TRBJ2-7, with 7 bases matching TRBD2. V lost 2 bases and J lost 0; bases outside the gene matches: 4. Germline V CDR1 and CDR2: MNHEY, SVGAGI. This CDR3 contains 15 residues. The CDR3 sequence is CASSYAASGSYEQYF. The CDR3 bases are TGTGCCAGCAGTTACGCGGCTAGCGGCTCCTACGAGCAGTACTTC.

The chain couples TRBV7-9 to TRBJ1-1; D is unresolved. CDR3 length: 14 residues. Trimming stripped 2 bases from V and 0 bases from J, with 7 bases between. From germline, CDR1 is SEHNR and CDR2 FQNEAQ (reference sequence). CDR3 protein: CASSLPVMNTEAFF. CDR3 coding DNA: TGTGCCAGCAGCTTACCGGTAATGAACACTGAAGCTTTCTTT.

The rearrangement uses TRBV29-1 and TRBJ1-3; 7 bases line up with TRBD1. CDR3 length equals 13 residues. After removal of 6 bases from V and 2 bases from J, the junction contained 4 bases not matched to a gene. Germline loops: CDR1 SQVTM, CDR2 ANQGSEA. This CDR3 is CSVSQGTGNTIYF. DNA for the CDR3: TGCAGCGTCTCACAGGGGACTGGAAACACCATATATTTT.

The chain combines TRBV9 with TRBJ2-3, with 7 bases lining up with TRBD2. The CDR3 is 15 amino acids. The V gene's germline CDR1 is SGDLS and CDR2 YYNGEE. Trimming cost V 5 bases and J 0 bases; bases outside gene matches: 6. Written as DNA, the CDR3 is TGTGCCAGCAGACGCGGGGGTTCTAGCACAGATACGCAGTATTTT. As protein: CASRRGGSSTDTQYF.

V is TRBV29-1 and J is TRBJ1-2; D possibly corresponds to TRBD1 (5 bases). V was clipped by 6 bases and J by 7 bases, with 15 bases between them. The CDR3 contains 12 residues. Germline V lookup: CDR1 SQVTM, CDR2 ANQGSEA. DNA of the CDR3: TGCAGCGTAGGGGCCCGGACCGGTGGCTACACCTTC. It specifies CSVGARTGGYTF.

V usage is TRBV5-1 and J usage is TRBJ2-1; TRBD2 matches 9 bases. The germline V gene has CDR1 SGHRS and CDR2 YFSETQ. The CDR3 loop spans 16 amino acids. Trimming cost V 0 bases and J 5 bases; bases outside gene matches: 6. This chain's CDR3 is CASSLALAGINNEQFF. CDR3 DNA sequence: TGCGCCAGCAGCTTGGCCCTAGCGGGGATTAACAATGAGCAGTTCTTC.

The rearrangement joins TRBV28 to TRBJ2-2; 8 bases are shared with TRBD2. This CDR3 has 15 amino acids. Germline trimming cut 4 bases from V and 6 bases from J; bases unmatched to any gene: 7. CDR1 MDHEN and CDR2 SYDVKM come from the germline V gene. The CDR3 region is CASSSAGGVAGELFF. CDR3 coding DNA: TGTGCCAGCAGTTCCGCCGGGGGGGTGGCCGGGGAGCTGTTTTTT.

The chain has TRBV6-5 and TRBJ1-2, with D possibly TRBD1 on 5 matching bases. This CDR3 spans 12 amino acids. The ends were cut back, 5 bases at V and 8 bases at J, with 12 bases in the middle. The germline V gene has CDR1 MNHEY and CDR2 SVGAGI. CDR3 DNA: TGTGCCAGCAGTCAAGGGGTGTCGGGCTACACCTTC. This sequence encodes CASSQGVSGYTF.

The chain has TRBV2 and TRBJ1-4; weak D call: TRBD1 (6 bases). This CDR3 contains 14 residues. Germline CDR1 reads SNHLY; CDR2 reads FYNNEI. V was clipped by 9 bases and J by 0 bases, with 11 bases between them. The CDR3 loop reads CASAGQPTNEKLFF. The DNA of the CDR3 is TGTGCCAGTGCAGGACAGCCAACTAATGAAAAACTGTTTTTT.

This chain joins TRBV6-1 and TRBJ2-5, with a weak D call TRBD1 (5 bases). The length of the CDR3 is 14 residues. Germline assignment: CDR1 MNHNS and CDR2 SASEGT. Trimming removed 6 bases from V and 2 bases from J, with 13 bases in between. Here the CDR3 reads CASRGAGLQETQYF. The CDR3 nucleotides read TGTGCCAGCAGGGGCGCAGGGCTTCAAGAGACCCAGTACTTC.